This record covers a single T cell receptor (beta chain). The antigen remains undetermined. These data belong to a study of shared clonotypes between healthy human individuals. The study's findings and limits: Generation probability values for non-shared clonotypes were lower than those for clonotypes shared by all four donors.

Measured with immunoSEQ multiplex PCR; TCRdb has only the in-frame clones, and not every one. This table holds about 1 million clones, about 77% found once. Every donor was a Caucasian adult from Nashville, Tennessee. V was clipped by 5 bases and J by 7 bases; unmatched bases: 10. The CDR3 extends over 15 amino acids. CDR1 SGHTA and CDR2 FQGNSA come from the germline V gene. The TCR was taken from a man aged 18 to 30 in good health. Sequencing was performed on memory CD4+ T cells sorted from blood. Stated subset: CD45RA-negative fraction. The chain employs TRBV7-2 and TRBJ1-4; 7 bases map to TRBD1. CDR3 residues: CASSLTGAVGEKLFF. The CDR3 DNA is TGTGCCAGCAGCCTCACAGGGGCGGTAGGTGAAAAACTGTTTTTT.